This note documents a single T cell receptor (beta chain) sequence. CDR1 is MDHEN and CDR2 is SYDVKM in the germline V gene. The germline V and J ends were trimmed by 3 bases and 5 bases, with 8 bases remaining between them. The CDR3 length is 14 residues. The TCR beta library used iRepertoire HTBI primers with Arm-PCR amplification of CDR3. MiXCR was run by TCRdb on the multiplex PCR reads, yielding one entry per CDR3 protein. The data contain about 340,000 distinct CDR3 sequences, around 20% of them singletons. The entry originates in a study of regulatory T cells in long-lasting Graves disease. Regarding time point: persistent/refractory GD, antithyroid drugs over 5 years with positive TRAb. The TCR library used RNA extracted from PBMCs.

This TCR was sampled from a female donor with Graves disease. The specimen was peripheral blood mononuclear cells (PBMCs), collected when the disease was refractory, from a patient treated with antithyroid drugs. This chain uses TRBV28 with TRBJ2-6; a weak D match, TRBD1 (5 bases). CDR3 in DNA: TGTGCCAGCAGTTTCAGGGTCTGGGCCAACGTCCTGACTTTC. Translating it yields CASSFRVWANVLTF. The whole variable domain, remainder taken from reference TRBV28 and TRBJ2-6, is DVKVTQSSRYLVKRTGEKVFLECVQDMDHENMFWYRQDPGLGLRLIYFSYDVKMKEKGDIPEGYSVSREKKERFSLILESASTNQTSMYLCASSFRVWANVLTFGAGSRLTVL.